A single sample gave rise to the 20 T cell receptor beta chains below, sequenced in a study of early T cells in non-severe SARS-CoV-2 infection. TCRdb analysed the 5' RACE reads with MiXCR anew, one entry per CDR3 protein. Of tens of thousands of distinct CDR3 sequences listed, 12% are singletons. Sequenced sample: whole blood. Receptors originate from an adult who was a healthcare worker with PCR-confirmed SARS-CoV-2 infection or an uninfected control (not recorded which).

This clonotype was counted a few times. The V and J genes are TRBV28 and TRBJ2-7; TRBD2 matches 7 bases. The germline CDR1 and CDR2 sequences are MDHEN and SYDVKM. This CDR3 contains 15 residues. The junction had 12 bases not matched to a gene; V was cut back by 4 bases and J by 6 bases. CDR3 nucleotide sequence: TGTGCCAGCAGTTCCCCCGCTAGCGGCCGCCTCGAGCAGTACTTC. This encodes CASSSPASGRLEQYF.

This clonotype has more than one count but fewer than ten. The J gene is TRBJ2-3, the V gene TRBV20-1; 11 nucleotides agree with TRBD2. The V and J ends lost 5 bases and 11 bases, in that order; junction bases with no gene match: 12. The CDR3 totals 14 residues. Germline V lookup: CDR1 DFQATT, CDR2 SNEGSKA (reference sequence). The CDR3 DNA reads TGCAGTGCTGAGGAAAGGACTAGCGGGCCCGAGCAGTATTTT. Protein product: CSAEERTSGPEQYF.

The table lists this clonotype with many counts. The V and J genes are TRBV5-5 and TRBJ1-5, with D possibly TRBD1 on 6 matching bases. Germline CDR1 is SGHKS and CDR2 is YYEKEE (reference sequence). The germline V and J ends were trimmed by 0 bases and 5 bases, with 9 bases remaining between them. The CDR3 is made up of 14 amino acids. DNA for the CDR3: TGTGCCAGCAGCTTGGGACAGGATGATCAGCCCCAGCATTTT. It specifies CASSLGQDDQPQHF.

The sample holds a few counts of this clonotype. The DNA for the CDR3 is TGTGCCAGCAGTGTGTACGGGAGTGGAACCGGGGAGCTGTTTTTT. Translation: CASSVYGSGTGELFF. This chain joins TRBV12-3 or TRBV12-4 and TRBJ2-2, with a weak D call TRBD2 (6 bases). With 5 bases removed from V and 5 bases from J, the gap between germline ends came to 15 bases. The CDR3 is 15 amino acids.

A single count supports this clonotype. At one of its ends the junction is not consistent with the germline gene, which may arise from a read error. In nucleotides, the CDR3 is TGTGCCAGCAGCCCTCGGTCAGGTCGAGGCACTGAAGTTTTCTTT. It yields the protein CASSPRSGRGTEVFF. This chain connects TRBV3-1 to TRBJ1-1; D call uncertain. The CDR3 has 15 residues. CDR1 LGHDT and CDR2 YNNKEL come from the germline V gene (reference sequence).

This clonotype was counted ten times or more. The genes are TRBV20-1 and TRBJ2-7, with D possibly matching TRBD2 (6 bases). The CDR3 contains 14 residues. Germline lookup yields CDR1 DFQATT and CDR2 SNEGSKA (reference sequence). Trimming pared 3 bases from V and 0 bases from J, leaving 12 bases between. The chain's CDR3 is CSASLAASSYEQYF. DNA for the CDR3: TGCAGTGCTAGCTTAGCGGCAAGCTCCTACGAGCAGTACTTC.

The chain links TRBV12-3 or TRBV12-4 to TRBJ1-2; the match to TRBD1 covers 9 bases. With 2 bases clipped from V and 6 bases from J, the junction kept 7 bases outside the gene matches. The CDR3 has 15 residues. Here the CDR3 DNA reads TGTGCCAGCAGTTTAACCACACAGGGGGCCAATGGCTACACCTTC. It encodes CASSLTTQGANGYTF.

Many counts were recorded for this clonotype. The chain couples TRBV28 to TRBJ1-2, with D hard to call. The CDR3 length is 14 residues. Trimming removed 2 bases from V and 0 bases from J, with 7 bases in between. Germline loops: CDR1 MDHEN, CDR2 SYDVKM. This CDR3 is CASSLGRANYGYTF. CDR3 DNA sequence: TGTGCCAGCAGTTTAGGCAGAGCTAACTATGGCTACACCTTC.

This clonotype was counted many times. The chain joins TRBV2 to TRBJ2-1; tentatively, D is TRBD1 (5 bases). The CDR3 is 15 residues long. V was clipped by 10 bases and J by 3 bases, with 19 bases between them. Germline lookup yields CDR1 SNHLY and CDR2 FYNNEI. CDR3 in amino acids: CAIIQEQLNYNEQFF. CDR3 sequence (DNA): TGTGCCATCATACAGGAGCAACTTAACTACAATGAGCAGTTCTTC.

The sample holds a few counts of this clonotype. V gene TRBV7-3 combines with J gene TRBJ2-3; 8 bases agree with TRBD1. This CDR3 spans 14 amino acids. Per the germline V gene, CDR1 is SGHTA and CDR2 is FQGTGA. V was pared by 5 bases and J by 6 bases, with 7 bases of the junction left unmatched. In DNA, the CDR3 is TGTGCCAGCAGCCCGGACAGGGTCGTCGATACGCAGTATTTT. This gives the protein CASSPDRVVDTQYF.

This clonotype was found a few times. The genes are TRBV20-1 and TRBJ1-2; D remains ambiguous. The germline V and J ends were trimmed by 3 bases and 0 bases, with 8 bases remaining between them. Germline V gene sequence: CDR1 DFQATT, CDR2 SNEGSKA (reference sequence). CDR3 size: 13 residues. CDR3 protein: CSASESANYGYTF. CDR3 in DNA: TGCAGTGCTAGTGAGTCAGCTAACTATGGCTACACCTTC.

The J gene is TRBJ2-1, the V gene TRBV5-1; tentatively, D is TRBD2 (6 bases). CDR1 and CDR2 from the germline V gene are SGHRS and YFSETQ. V was cut by 5 bases and J by 4 bases, with 16 bases left in between. The CDR3 contains 15 residues. CDR3 region: CASRVLAPPYNEQFF. The CDR3 DNA is TGCGCCAGCAGGGTTCTAGCGCCGCCTTACAATGAGCAGTTCTTC.

This clonotype was counted many times. The J gene is TRBJ2-2, the V gene TRBV27; D gene ambiguous. The CDR3 sequence is 14 residues long. Trimming removed 2 bases from V and 5 bases from J, with 9 bases in between. Germline V gives CDR1 MNHEY, CDR2 SMNVEV (reference sequence). CDR3 residues: CASSLTRWTGELFF. The CDR3 DNA is TGTGCCAGCAGTTTAACCCGGTGGACCGGGGAGCTGTTTTTT.

This clonotype was picked up many times. The rearrangement uses TRBV2 and TRBJ1-3; D unclear. Trimming left V 8 bases short and J 5 bases short, with 7 bases between. The germline CDR1 and CDR2 sequences are SNHLY and FYNNEI. The CDR3 is 11 amino acids. CDR3 sequence (DNA): TGTGCCAGCCTCTGGAGAAACACCATATATTTT. It translates to CASLWRNTIYF.

This clonotype was picked up many times. The chain uses TRBV5-1 and TRBJ2-2; D might be TRBD2 (5 bases). In germline, CDR1 is SGHRS, CDR2 YFSETQ. The CDR3 covers 16 residues. Trimming removed 0 bases from V and 0 bases from J, with 9 bases in between. For the CDR3, the DNA is TGCGCCAGCAGCTTGGCCAGCGGTACGAACACCGGGGAGCTGTTTTTT. Protein product: CASSLASGTNTGELFF.

The gene calls are TRBV27 and TRBJ2-7; 9 bases agree with TRBD2. This CDR3 comprises 15 residues. Germline CDR1 is MNHEY and CDR2 is SMNVEV (reference sequence). V lost 7 bases to trimming and J lost 7 bases; unmatched junction nucleotides: 14. CDR3 amino acids: CASTPSAGGSVEQYF. The CDR3 DNA is TGTGCCAGCACCCCCTCAGCGGGAGGATCTGTGGAGCAGTACTTC.

This clonotype was recorded at least ten times. The chain has TRBV10-3 and TRBJ2-1; D is uncertain. V dropped 4 bases and J dropped 2 bases, with 9 bases sitting between them. The CDR3 contains 14 residues. Germline assignment: CDR1 ENHRY and CDR2 SYGVKD. In nucleotides, the CDR3 is TGTGCCATCAGTGGCACTCCCCCCTACAATGAGCAGTTCTTC. It is translated as CAISGTPPYNEQFF.

This clonotype was seen a few times. The chain couples TRBV7-2 to TRBJ2-3; D may be TRBD1 (5 bases). CDR1 is SGHTA and CDR2 is FQGNSA in the germline V gene. Trimming left V 3 bases short and J 1 base short, with 11 bases between. The CDR3 covers 15 residues. This CDR3 is CASSFDLGGTDTQYF. The DNA of the CDR3 is TGTGCCAGCAGCTTCGACCTAGGGGGCACAGATACGCAGTATTTT.

This clonotype was observed at least ten times. CDR3 nucleotide sequence: TGTGCCAGCAGCTTAAACCGAGGGGGTTATCAGCCCCAGCATTTT. This translates into CASSLNRGGYQPQHF. The chain uses TRBV7-8 and TRBJ1-5, with D possibly TRBD1 on 6 matching bases. Germline V CDR1 and CDR2: SGHVS, FQNEAQ. The CDR3 loop spans 15 amino acids. The V end was cut by 2 bases, the J end by 5 bases, with 13 bases between.

This clonotype has a count of ten or more. V and J are TRBV7-9 and TRBJ1-5; D is unresolved. Trimming removed 5 bases at V and 5 bases at J, with 16 bases between. The CDR3 spans 15 residues. Germline CDR1 SEHNR, CDR2 FQNEAQ (reference sequence). Written as DNA, the CDR3 is TGTGCCAGCAGCCTCTCCGGGCCCGGGGATCAGCCCCAGCATTTT. It encodes CASSLSGPGDQPQHF.